These 20 T cell receptor beta chains share one sample of origin, sequenced in a study of shared clonotypes between healthy human individuals. The table came from immunoSEQ multiplex PCR; TCRdb's copy has only in-frame clones and leaves some out. The repertoire holds millions of clones, approximately 95% seen once, with 0.1% to 0.15% in the top ten. Sequenced sample: naive CD4+ T cells sorted from blood. Subset given: CD45RA+ positively selected. The receptors were gathered from a young man in good health.

V is TRBV19 and J is TRBJ2-5; D may be TRBD1 (6 bases). V was cut by 5 bases and J by 0 bases, with 16 bases left in between. Germline V gene sequence: CDR1 LNHDA, CDR2 SQIVND (reference sequence). The CDR3 has 16 amino acids. The CDR3 bases are TGTGCCAGTAGTGGCCTAGGACAGCCCCACCAAGAGACCCAGTACTTC. Its protein is CASSGLGQPHQETQYF.

This chain links TRBV4-1 with TRBJ2-3; maybe TRBD1 (6 bases). CDR1 and CDR2 from the germline V gene are MGHRA and YSYEKL. The CDR3 is 17 residues long. V was cut by 1 base and J by 1 base, with 15 bases left in between. The CDR3 DNA reads as TGCGCCAGCAGCCAAGCCTCTGGGGGCGGTCGCACAGATACGCAGTATTTT. It specifies CASSQASGGGRTDTQYF.

The genes are TRBV9 and TRBJ2-5; 8 bases are shared with TRBD2. The V segment lost 3 bases and the J segment 7 bases; nucleotides outside the gene matches: 5. The CDR3 has 13 residues. Germline values: CDR1 SGDLS, CDR2 YYNGEE. The CDR3 coding sequence is TGTGCCAGCAGCGAGGGACTAGTCGGGACCCAGTACTTC. This codes for CASSEGLVGTQYF.

This clone was picked up one time. The CDR3, as DNA: TGTGCCAGCAGCAGGGGGGGCGCAGGCTACGAGCAGTACTTC. Residues: CASSRGGAGYEQYF. The chain joins TRBV6-6 to TRBJ2-7; D possibly matches TRBD1 or TRBD2 (7 bases each). Germline loops: CDR1 MNHNY, CDR2 SVGAGI (reference sequence). With 6 bases removed from V and 3 bases from J, the gap between germline ends came to 15 bases. This CDR3 spans 14 amino acids.

The genes are TRBV7-2 and TRBJ2-1; D perhaps matches TRBD2 (6 bases). The CDR3 length is 17 residues. Between the trimmed V and J ends, which lost 5 bases and 6 bases, there was a span of 23 bases. CDR1 and CDR2 from the germline V gene are SGHTA and FQGNSA. CDR3 in amino acids: CASSERTISPTGNEQFF. In DNA, the CDR3 is TGTGCCAGCAGCGAGAGGACTATTTCTCCTACGGGCAATGAGCAGTTCTTC.

The genes are TRBV7-9 and TRBJ2-7, with 13 bases lining up with TRBD2. This CDR3 spans 16 amino acids. The ends lost 0 bases at V and 2 bases at J; junction bases unmatched: 1. Germline CDR1 is SEHNR and CDR2 is FQNEAQ (reference sequence). CDR3 residues: CASSLAGTSGAYEQYF. CDR3 nucleotide sequence: TGTGCCAGCAGCTTAGCTGGGACTAGCGGGGCCTACGAGCAGTACTTC.

In regard to this clone: One end of the junction does not line up with germline, which may come from a read error. This chain links TRBV19 with TRBJ2-1; possibly TRBD2 for D (5 bases). This CDR3 has 14 residues. Germline values: CDR1 LNHDA, CDR2 SQIVND (reference sequence). The chain's CDR3 is CASSTLSAYNEQFF. CDR3 DNA: TGTGCCAGTAGTACCCTTAGCGCCTATAATGAGCAGTTCTTC.

J is TRBJ2-5 and V is TRBV7-2; D is uncertain. CDR3 length: 14 amino acids. The germline V and J ends were trimmed by 3 bases and 6 bases, with 14 bases remaining between them. Germline loops: CDR1 SGHTA, CDR2 FQGNSA. For the CDR3, the DNA is TGTGCCAGCAGCTTTAAGGCGACCGGACAGACCCAGTACTTC. Its translation: CASSFKATGQTQYF.

In this sample, this clone turned up once. The chain combines TRBV27 with TRBJ2-7; D possibly corresponds to TRBD1 (5 bases). Germline V gene sequence: CDR1 MNHEY, CDR2 SMNVEV (reference sequence). This CDR3 comprises 14 residues. V gave up 2 bases and J gave up 2 bases, with 10 bases separating them. CDR3 amino acids: CASSLIWGTYEQYF. CDR3 DNA: TGTGCCAGCAGTTTAATTTGGGGCACCTACGAGCAGTACTTC.

CDR3 bases: TGTGCCAGCAGTGAACGGGGGGGGCTCCGCTCCTACAATGAGCAGTTCTTC. Translated: CASSERGGLRSYNEQFF. This chain joins TRBV6-1 and TRBJ2-1; 8 positions agree with TRBD2. Germline V gene data show CDR1 as MNHNS and CDR2 as SASEGT. The J segment lost 0 bases and the V segment lost 2 bases, leaving 6 bases of the junction unmatched. The CDR3 spans 17 residues.

This clone appeared once. CDR3 nucleotide sequence: TGTGCCAGCAGGCAAGACAGAGGCACTGAAGCTTTCTTT. Translation gives CASRQDRGTEAFF. The chain combines TRBV2 with TRBJ1-1; TRBD1 is a possible D gene (5 bases). The CDR3 runs to 13 residues. The germline V and J ends were trimmed by 6 bases and 4 bases, with 12 bases remaining between them. Germline CDR1 is SNHLY and CDR2 is FYNNEI.

On this clone itself: This same CDR3 is encoded by further DNA sequences in the sample. The CDR3 nucleotides are TGTGCCAGTAGTATAGGGGCACCTAGCAATCAGCCCCAGCATTTT. Residues: CASSIGAPSNQPQHF. This chain connects TRBV19 to TRBJ1-5; unclear D gene. Germline loops: CDR1 LNHDA, CDR2 SQIVND (reference sequence). V was cut by 1 base and J by 0 bases, with 7 bases left in between. The CDR3 runs 15 residues. Using reference TRBV19 and TRBJ1-5 for the parts outside the CDR3, the full variable domain is DGGITQSPKYLFRKEGQNVTLSCEQNLNHDAMYWYRQDPGQGLRLIYYSQIVNDFQKGDIAEGYSVSREKKESFPLTVTSAQKNPTAFYLCASSIGAPSNQPQHFGDGTRLSIL.

This clone was seen once. The genes are TRBV19 and TRBJ1-1; D ambiguous. The germline V gene has CDR1 LNHDA and CDR2 SQIVND (reference sequence). The length of the CDR3 is 12 residues. Trimming cost V 4 bases and J 1 base, with 4 bases left between them. The CDR3 reads CASSNANTEAFF. The CDR3 region has the DNA TGTGCCAGTAGTAACGCGAACACTGAAGCTTTCTTT.

Of note for this clone: This same CDR3 is encoded by further DNA sequences in the sample. The chain joins TRBV29-1 to TRBJ2-3; maybe TRBD2 (6 bases). Germline CDR1 reads SQVTM; CDR2 reads ANQGSEA. There are 13 residues in the CDR3. V was cut by 4 bases and J by 2 bases, with 10 bases left in between. The CDR3 DNA follows: TGCAGCGTTGTTAGCGGCTTCACAGATACGCAGTATTTT. It encodes CSVVSGFTDTQYF.

This chain connects TRBV28 to TRBJ1-2, with D hard to call. Trimming cost V 3 bases and J 5 bases, with 13 bases left between them. Germline V gives CDR1 MDHEN, CDR2 SYDVKM. This CDR3 spans 14 amino acids. Here the CDR3 DNA reads TGTGCCAGCAGTTTTGGAGGGAGGGAGTATGGCTACACCTTC. This codes for CASSFGGREYGYTF.

V is TRBV9 and J is TRBJ1-2; D possibly corresponds to TRBD1 (6 bases). Germline lookup yields CDR1 SGDLS and CDR2 YYNGEE. V lost 0 bases and J 4 bases, leaving 13 bases between the germline ends. The CDR3 sequence is 15 residues long. The CDR3 DNA follows: TGTGCCAGCAGCGTAGGAGACAGGCTCTCCTATGGCTACACCTTC. Its translation is CASSVGDRLSYGYTF. The variable domain in full, completed from reference TRBV9 and TRBJ1-2, reads DSGVTQTPKHLITATGQRVTLRCSPRSGDLSVYWYQQSLDQGLQFLIQYYNGEERAKGNILERFSAQQFPDLHSELNLSSLELGDSALYFCASSVGDRLSYGYTFGSGTRLTVV.

The genes are TRBV7-2 and TRBJ1-4; 7 bases are a match to TRBD1. The ends lost 6 bases at V and 3 bases at J; junction bases unmatched: 7. The CDR3 is made up of 15 amino acids. Germline lookup yields CDR1 SGHTA and CDR2 FQGNSA. CDR3 sequence reads: CASSVTGVANEKLFF. The CDR3 DNA is TGTGCCAGCAGTGTAACAGGGGTTGCTAATGAAAAACTGTTTTTT.

The gene calls are TRBV27 and TRBJ1-5; D not resolved. V lost 5 bases, J lost 0 bases, and 8 bases lay in between. The CDR3 consists of 14 residues. CDR1 is MNHEY, CDR2 SMNVEV, per germline (reference sequence). As DNA, the CDR3 is TGTGCCAGCAGTAGCCAGAATAGCAATCAGCCCCAGCATTTT. It specifies CASSSQNSNQPQHF.

V is TRBV5-4 and J is TRBJ2-2; 7 nucleotides line up with TRBD1. The V gene end was trimmed by 4 bases and the J gene end by 3 bases; junction bases not matched to a gene: 3. This CDR3 has 14 residues. The germline V gene has CDR1 SGHNT and CDR2 YYREEE (reference sequence). The CDR3 reads CASSPGQDTGELFF. The CDR3 bases are TGTGCCAGCAGCCCAGGACAGGACACCGGGGAGCTGTTTTTT. The full variable domain, in which reference TRBV5-4 and TRBJ2-2 provide the parts outside the CDR3, is ETGVTQSPTHLIKTRGQQVTLRCSSQSGHNTVSWYQQALGQGPQFIFQYYREEENGRGNFPPRFSGLQFPNYSSELNVNALELDDSALYLCASSPGQDTGELFFGEGSRLTVL.

V usage is TRBV6-5 and J usage is TRBJ1-4; perhaps TRBD1 as D (5 bases). Trimming shortened V by 3 bases and J by 3 bases, and 11 bases separated the two germline ends. Per germline, CDR1 MNHEY and CDR2 SVGAGI. This CDR3 spans 15 amino acids. CDR3 region: CASSYGGLANEKLFF. The CDR3 DNA sequence: TGTGCCAGCAGTTATGGGGGTCTCGCTAATGAAAAACTGTTTTTT.